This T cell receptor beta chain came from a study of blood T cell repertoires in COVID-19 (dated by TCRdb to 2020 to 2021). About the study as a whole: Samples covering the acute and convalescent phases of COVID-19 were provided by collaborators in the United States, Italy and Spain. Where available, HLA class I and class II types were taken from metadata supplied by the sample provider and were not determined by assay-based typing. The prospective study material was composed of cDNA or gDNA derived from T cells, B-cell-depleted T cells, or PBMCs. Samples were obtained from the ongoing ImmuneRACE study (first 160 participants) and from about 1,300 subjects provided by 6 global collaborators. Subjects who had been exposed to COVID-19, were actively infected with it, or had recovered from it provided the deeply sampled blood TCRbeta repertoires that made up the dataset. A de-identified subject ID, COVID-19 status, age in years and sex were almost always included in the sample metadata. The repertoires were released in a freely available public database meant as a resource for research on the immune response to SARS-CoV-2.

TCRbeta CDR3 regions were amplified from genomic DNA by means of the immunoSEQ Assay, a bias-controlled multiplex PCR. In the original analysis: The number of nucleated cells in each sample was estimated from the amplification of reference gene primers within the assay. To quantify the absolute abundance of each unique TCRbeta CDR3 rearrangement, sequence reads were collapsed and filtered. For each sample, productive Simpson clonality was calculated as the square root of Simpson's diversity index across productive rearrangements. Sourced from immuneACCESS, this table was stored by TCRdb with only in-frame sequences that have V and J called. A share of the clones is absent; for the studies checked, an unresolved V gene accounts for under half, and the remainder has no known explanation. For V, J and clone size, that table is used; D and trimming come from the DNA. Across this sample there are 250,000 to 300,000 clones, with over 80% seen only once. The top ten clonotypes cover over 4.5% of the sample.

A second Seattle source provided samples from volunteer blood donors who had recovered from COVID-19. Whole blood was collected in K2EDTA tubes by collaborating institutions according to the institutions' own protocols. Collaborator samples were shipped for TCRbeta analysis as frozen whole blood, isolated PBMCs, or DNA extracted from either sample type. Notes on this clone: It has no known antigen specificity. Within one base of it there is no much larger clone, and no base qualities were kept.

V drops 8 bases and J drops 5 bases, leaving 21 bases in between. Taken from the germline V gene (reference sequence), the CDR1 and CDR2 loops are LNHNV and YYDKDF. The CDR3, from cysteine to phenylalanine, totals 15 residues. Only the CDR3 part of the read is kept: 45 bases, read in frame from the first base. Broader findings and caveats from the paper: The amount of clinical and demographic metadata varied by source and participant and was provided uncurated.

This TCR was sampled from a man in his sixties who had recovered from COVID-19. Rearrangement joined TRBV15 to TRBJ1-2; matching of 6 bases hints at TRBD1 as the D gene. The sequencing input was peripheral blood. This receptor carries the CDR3 CATERIPGQNYGYTF. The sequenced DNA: TGTGCCACCGAACGAATACCGGGACAAAATTATGGCTACACCTTC.